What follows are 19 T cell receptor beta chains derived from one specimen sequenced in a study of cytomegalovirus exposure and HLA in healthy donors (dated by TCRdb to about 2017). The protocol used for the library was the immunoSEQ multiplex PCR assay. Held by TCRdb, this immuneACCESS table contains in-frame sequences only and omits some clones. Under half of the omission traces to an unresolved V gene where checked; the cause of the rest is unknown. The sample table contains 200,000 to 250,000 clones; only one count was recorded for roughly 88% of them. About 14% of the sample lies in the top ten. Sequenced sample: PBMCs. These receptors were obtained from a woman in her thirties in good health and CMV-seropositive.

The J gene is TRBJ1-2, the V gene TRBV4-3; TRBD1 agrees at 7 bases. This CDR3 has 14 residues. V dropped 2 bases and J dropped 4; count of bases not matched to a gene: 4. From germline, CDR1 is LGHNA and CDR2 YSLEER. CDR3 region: CASSQIRDSYGYTF. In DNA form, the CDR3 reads TGCGCCAGCAGCCAAATACGGGACAGCTATGGCTACACCTTC.

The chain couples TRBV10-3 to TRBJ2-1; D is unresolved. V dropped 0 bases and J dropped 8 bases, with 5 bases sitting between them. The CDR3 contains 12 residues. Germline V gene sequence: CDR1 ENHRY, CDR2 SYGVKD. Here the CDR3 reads CAISESTDEQFF. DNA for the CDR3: TGTGCCATCAGTGAGTCGACGGATGAGCAGTTCTTC.

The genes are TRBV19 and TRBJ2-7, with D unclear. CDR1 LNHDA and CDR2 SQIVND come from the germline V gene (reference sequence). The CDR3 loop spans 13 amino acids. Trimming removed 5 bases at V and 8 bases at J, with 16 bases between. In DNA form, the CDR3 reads TGTGCCAGTAGTGACTCACAGCCTTACAAGCAGTACTTC. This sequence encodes CASSDSQPYKQYF.

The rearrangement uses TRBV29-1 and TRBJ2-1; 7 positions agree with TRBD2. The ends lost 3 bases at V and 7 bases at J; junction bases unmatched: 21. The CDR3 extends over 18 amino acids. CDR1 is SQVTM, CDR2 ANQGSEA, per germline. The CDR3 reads CSVDLFGLVTVSWNEQFF. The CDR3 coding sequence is TGCAGCGTTGACCTTTTTGGACTAGTAACCGTCTCGTGGAATGAGCAGTTCTTC.

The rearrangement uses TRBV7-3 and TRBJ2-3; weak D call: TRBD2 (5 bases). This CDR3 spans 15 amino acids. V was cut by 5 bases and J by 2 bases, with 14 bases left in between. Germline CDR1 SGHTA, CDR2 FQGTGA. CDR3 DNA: TGTGCCAGCAGCCCAACCGGGATATACACAGATACGCAGTATTTT. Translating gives CASSPTGIYTDTQYF.

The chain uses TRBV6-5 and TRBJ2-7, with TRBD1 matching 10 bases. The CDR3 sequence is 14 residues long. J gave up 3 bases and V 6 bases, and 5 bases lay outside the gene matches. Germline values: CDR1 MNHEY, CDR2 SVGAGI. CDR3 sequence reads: CASRTGTGDYEQYF. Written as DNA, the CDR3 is TGTGCCAGCAGGACCGGGACAGGGGACTACGAGCAGTACTTC.

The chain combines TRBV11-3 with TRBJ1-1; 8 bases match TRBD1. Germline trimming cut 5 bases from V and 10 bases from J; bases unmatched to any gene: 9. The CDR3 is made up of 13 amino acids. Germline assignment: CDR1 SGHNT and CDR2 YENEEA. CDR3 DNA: TGTGCCAGCAGCACCGGACAGGGTAATGTAGCTTTCTTT. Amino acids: CASSTGQGNVAFF. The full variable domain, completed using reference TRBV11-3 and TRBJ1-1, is EAGVVQSPRYKIIEKKQPVAFWCNPISGHNTLYWYLQNLGQGPELLIRYENEEAVDDSQLPKDRFSAERLKGVDSTLKIQPAELGDSAVYLCASSTGQGNVAFFGQGTRLTVV.

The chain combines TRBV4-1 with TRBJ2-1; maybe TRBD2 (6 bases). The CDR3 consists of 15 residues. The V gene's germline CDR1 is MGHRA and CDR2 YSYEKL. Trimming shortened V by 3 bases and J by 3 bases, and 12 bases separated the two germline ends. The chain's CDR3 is CASSQGDSDYNEQFF. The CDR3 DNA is TGCGCCAGCAGCCAGGGGGACTCCGACTACAATGAGCAGTTCTTC.

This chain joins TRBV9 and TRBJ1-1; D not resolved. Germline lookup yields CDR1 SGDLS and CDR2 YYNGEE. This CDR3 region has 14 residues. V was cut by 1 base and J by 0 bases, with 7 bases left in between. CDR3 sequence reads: CASSVQAMNTEAFF. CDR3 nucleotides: TGTGCCAGCAGCGTACAGGCTATGAACACTGAAGCTTTCTTT.

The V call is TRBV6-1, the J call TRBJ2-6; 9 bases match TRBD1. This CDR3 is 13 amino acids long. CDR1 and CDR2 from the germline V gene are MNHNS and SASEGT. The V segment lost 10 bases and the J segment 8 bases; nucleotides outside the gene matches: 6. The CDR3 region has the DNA TGTGCCATCTCGGGACAGGGCCCCAACGTCCTGACTTTC. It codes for CAISGQGPNVLTF.

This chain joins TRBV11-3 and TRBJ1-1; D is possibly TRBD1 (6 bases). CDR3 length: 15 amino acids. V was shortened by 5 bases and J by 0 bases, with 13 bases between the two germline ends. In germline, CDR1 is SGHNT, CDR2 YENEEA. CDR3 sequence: CASSRQQGLNTEAFF. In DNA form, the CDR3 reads TGTGCCAGCAGCCGTCAACAGGGCTTGAACACTGAAGCTTTCTTT.

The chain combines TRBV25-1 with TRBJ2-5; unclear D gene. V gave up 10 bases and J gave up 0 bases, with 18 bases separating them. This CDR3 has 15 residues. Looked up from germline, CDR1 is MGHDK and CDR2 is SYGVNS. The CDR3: CATLASSIYQETQYF. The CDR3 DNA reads TGTGCCACCCTGGCCAGTTCCATATACCAAGAGACCCAGTACTTC.

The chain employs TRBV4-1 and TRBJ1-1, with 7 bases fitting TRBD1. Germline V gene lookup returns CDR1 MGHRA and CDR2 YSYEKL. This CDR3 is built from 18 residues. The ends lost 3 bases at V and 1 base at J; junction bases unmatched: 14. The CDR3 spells CASSHFMRQGPKNTEAFF. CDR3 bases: TGCGCCAGCAGCCACTTTATGAGACAGGGTCCCAAGAACACTGAAGCTTTCTTT.

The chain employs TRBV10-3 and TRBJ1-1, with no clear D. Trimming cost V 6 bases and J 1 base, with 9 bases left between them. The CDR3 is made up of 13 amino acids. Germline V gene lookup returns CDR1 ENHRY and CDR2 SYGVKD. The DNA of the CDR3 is TGTGCCATCAGCCTCGAGGGGAACACTGAAGCTTTCTTT. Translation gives CAISLEGNTEAFF.

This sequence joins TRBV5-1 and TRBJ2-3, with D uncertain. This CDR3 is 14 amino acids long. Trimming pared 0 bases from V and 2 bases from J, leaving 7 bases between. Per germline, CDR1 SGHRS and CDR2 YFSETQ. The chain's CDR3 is CASSLGMNTDTQYF. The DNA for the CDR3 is TGCGCCAGCAGCTTGGGGATGAACACAGATACGCAGTATTTT. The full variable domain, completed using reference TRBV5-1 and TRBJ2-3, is KAGVTQTPRYLIKTRGQQVTLSCSPISGHRSVSWYQQTPGQGLQFLFEYFSETQRNKGNFPGRFSGRQFSNSRSEMNVSTLELGDSALYLCASSLGMNTDTQYFGPGTRLTVL.

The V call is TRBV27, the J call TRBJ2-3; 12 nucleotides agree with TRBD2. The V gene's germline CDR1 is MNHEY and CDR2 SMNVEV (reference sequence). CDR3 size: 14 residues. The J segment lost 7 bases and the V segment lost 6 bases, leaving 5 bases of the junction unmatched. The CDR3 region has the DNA TGTGCCAGCAGACTAGCGGGAGGTGGAAATACGCAGTATTTT. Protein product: CASRLAGGGNTQYF.

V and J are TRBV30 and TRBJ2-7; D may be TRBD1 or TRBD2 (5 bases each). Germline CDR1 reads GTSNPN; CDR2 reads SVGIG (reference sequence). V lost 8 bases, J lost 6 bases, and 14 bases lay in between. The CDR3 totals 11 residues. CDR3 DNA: TGTGCCATGGGGCTAGCTGTCGAGCAGTACTTC. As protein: CAMGLAVEQYF.

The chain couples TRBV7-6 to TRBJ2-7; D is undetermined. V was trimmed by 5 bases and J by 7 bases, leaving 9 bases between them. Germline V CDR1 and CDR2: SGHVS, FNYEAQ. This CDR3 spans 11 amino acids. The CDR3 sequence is CASSPGREQYF. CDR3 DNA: TGTGCCAGCAGCCCAGGTCGGGAGCAGTACTTC.

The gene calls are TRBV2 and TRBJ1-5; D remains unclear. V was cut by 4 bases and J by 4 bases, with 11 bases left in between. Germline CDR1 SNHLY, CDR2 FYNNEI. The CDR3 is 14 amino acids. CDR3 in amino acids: CASSADFSNQPQHF. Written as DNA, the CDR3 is TGTGCCAGCAGTGCGGACTTTTCAAATCAGCCCCAGCATTTT. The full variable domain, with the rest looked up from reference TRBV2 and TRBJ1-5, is EPEVTQTPSHQVTQMGQEVILRCVPISNHLYFYWYRQILGQKVEFLVSFYNNEISEKSEIFDDQFSVERPDGSNFTLKIRSTKLEDSAMYFCASSADFSNQPQHFGDGTRLSIL.